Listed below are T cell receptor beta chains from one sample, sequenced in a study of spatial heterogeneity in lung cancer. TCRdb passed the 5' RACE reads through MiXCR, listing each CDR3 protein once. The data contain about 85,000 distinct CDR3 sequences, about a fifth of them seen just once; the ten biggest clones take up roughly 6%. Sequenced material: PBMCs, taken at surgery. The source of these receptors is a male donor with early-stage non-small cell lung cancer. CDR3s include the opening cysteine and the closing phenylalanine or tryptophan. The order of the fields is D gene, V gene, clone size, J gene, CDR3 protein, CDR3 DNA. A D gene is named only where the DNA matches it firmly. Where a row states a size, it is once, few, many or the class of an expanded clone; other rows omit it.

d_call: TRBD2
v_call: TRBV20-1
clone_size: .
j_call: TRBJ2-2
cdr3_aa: CSARDQGPSGSGTGELFF
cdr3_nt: TGCAGTGCTAGAGATCAGGGGCCTAGCGGGAGCGGGACCGGGGAGCTGTTTTTT

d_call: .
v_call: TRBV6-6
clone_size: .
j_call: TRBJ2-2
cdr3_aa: CASSYSAGIGLSNTGELFF
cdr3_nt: TGTGCCAGCAGTTACTCGGCCGGCATCGGGCTATCGAACACCGGGGAGCTGTTTTTT

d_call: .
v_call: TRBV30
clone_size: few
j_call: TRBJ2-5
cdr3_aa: CAWSNSGRETQYF
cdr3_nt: TGTGCCTGGAGCAACAGCGGCCGGGAGACCCAGTACTTC

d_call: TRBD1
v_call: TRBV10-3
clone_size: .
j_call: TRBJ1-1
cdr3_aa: CATEDRGTEAFF
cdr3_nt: TGTGCCACCGAGGACAGGGGGACTGAAGCTTTCTTT

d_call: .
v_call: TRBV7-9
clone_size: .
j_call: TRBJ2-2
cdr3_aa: CASSLVVSGELFF
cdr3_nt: TGTGCCAGCAGCTTAGTTGTTTCCGGGGAGCTGTTTTTT

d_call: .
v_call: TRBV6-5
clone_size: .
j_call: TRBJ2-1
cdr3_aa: CASSYPTGMVHEQFF
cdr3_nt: TGTGCCAGCAGTTATCCGACGGGAATGGTCCATGAGCAGTTCTTC

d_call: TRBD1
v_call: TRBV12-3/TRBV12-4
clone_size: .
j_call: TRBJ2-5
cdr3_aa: CASSLGPGTEENQYF
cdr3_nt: TGTGCCAGCAGTTTAGGTCCCGGGACAGAAGAGAACCAGTACTTC

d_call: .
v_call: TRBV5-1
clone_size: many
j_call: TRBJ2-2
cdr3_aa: CASRRGGRSTGELFF
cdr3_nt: TGCGCCAGCAGACGTGGGGGCCGGAGCACCGGGGAGCTGTTTTTT

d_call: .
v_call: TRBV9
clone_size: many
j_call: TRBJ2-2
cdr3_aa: CASSSKGDSGELFF
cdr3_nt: TGTGCCAGCAGCTCAAAGGGGGATTCCGGGGAGCTGTTTTTT

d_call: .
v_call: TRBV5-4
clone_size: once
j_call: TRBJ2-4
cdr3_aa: CASTYSGAKNIQYF
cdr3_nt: TGTGCCAGCACCTATAGTGGGGCCAAAAACATTCAGTACTTC

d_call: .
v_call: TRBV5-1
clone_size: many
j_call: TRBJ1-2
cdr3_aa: CASSSNGARRGYTF
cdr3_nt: TGCGCCAGCAGCTCAAACGGGGCGCGACGCGGCTACACCTTC

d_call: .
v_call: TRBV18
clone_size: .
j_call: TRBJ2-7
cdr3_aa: CASSGKDGVSYEQYF
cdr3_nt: TGTGCCAGCTCAGGCAAAGACGGTGTCTCCTACGAGCAGTACTTC

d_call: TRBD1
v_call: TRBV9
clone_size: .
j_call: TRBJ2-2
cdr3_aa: CASSMGQGFRELFF
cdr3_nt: TGTGCCAGCAGCATGGGACAGGGCTTCAGGGAGCTGTTTTTT

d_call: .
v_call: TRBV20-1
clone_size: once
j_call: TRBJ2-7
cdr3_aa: CSASHRKASVYEQYF
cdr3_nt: TGCAGTGCTAGTCACCGGAAGGCCTCGGTTTACGAGCAGTACTTC

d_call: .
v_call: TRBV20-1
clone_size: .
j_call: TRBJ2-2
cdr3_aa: CSATDRRHTGELFF
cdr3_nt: TGCAGTGCTACCGACAGGAGACACACCGGGGAGCTGTTTTTT

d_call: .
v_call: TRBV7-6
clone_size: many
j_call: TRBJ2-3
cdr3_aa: CASARPQGATDTQYF
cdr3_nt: TGTGCCAGCGCTAGGCCTCAGGGCGCTACAGATACGCAGTATTTT

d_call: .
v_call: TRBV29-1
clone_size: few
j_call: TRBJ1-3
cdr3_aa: CSAGRGSGNTIYF
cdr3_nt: TGCAGCGCGGGCCGAGGCTCTGGAAACACCATATATTTT

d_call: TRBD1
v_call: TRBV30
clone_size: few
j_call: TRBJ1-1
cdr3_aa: CAWSPGQVNTEAFF
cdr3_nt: TGTGCCTGGAGTCCTGGACAGGTGAACACTGAAGCTTTCTTT

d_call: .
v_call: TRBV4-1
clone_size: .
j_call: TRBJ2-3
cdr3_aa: CASSQGDTDTQYF
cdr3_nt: TGCGCCAGCAGCCAAGGAGACACAGATACGCAGTATTTT

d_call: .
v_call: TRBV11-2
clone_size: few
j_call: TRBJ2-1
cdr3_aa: CASSLEGGEQFF
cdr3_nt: TGTGCCAGCAGCTTAGAGGGTGGTGAGCAGTTCTTC

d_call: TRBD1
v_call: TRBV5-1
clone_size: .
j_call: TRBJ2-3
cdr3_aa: CASSWTGVVADTQYF
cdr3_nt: TGCGCCAGCTCCTGGACAGGGGTTGTCGCAGATACGCAGTATTTT

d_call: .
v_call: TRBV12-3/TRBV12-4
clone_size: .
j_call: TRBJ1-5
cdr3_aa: CASTLAGNQPQHF
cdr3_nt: TGTGCCAGCACGTTAGCAGGGAATCAGCCCCAGCATTTT

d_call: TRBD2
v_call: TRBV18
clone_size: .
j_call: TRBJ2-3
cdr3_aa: CASSPRLGEGSTDTQYF
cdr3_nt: TGTGCCAGCTCACCACGCCTGGGGGAGGGCAGCACAGATACGCAGTATTTT

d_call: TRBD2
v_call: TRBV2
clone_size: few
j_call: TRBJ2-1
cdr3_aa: CASSKRVAGHEQFF
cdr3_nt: TGTGCCAGCAGTAAACGGGTAGCGGGACATGAGCAGTTCTTC

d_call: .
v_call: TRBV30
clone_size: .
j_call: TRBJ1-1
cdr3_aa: CAWRETNTEAFF
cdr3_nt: TGTGCCTGGCGGGAGACGAACACTGAAGCTTTCTTT

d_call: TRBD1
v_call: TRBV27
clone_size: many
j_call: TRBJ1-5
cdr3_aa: CASSSGQFADQPQHF
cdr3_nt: TGTGCCAGCAGTTCGGGACAGTTTGCGGATCAGCCCCAGCATTTT

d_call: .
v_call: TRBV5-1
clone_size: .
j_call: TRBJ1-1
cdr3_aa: CASSLRPDRLNTEAFF
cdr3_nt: TGCGCCAGCAGCTTGAGGCCTGACAGGCTCAACACTGAAGCTTTCTTT

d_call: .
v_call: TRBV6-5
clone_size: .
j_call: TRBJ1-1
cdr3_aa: CASRTRGAPGTEAFF
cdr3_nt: TGTGCCAGCAGGACTAGGGGGGCGCCGGGAACTGAAGCTTTCTTT

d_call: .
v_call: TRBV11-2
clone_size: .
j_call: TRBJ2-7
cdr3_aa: CASRLSQGSLSYEQYF
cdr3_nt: TGTGCCAGCAGGCTCTCCCAGGGATCTCTATCCTACGAGCAGTACTTC

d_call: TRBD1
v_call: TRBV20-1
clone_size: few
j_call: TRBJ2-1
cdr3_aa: CSAQWTGVVTEQFF
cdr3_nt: TGCAGTGCGCAGTGGACAGGGGTTGTCACTGAGCAGTTCTTC

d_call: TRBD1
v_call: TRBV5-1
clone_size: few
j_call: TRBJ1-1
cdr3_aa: CASSIGTGPTEAFF
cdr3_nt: TGCGCCAGCAGCATCGGGACAGGGCCCACTGAAGCTTTCTTT

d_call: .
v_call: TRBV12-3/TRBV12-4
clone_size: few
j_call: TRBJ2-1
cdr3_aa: CASSLAFGGNEQFF
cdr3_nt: TGTGCCAGCAGTTTAGCTTTTGGGGGCAATGAGCAGTTCTTC

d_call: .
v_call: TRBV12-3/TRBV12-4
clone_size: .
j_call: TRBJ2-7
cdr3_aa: CASSLEREAAYEQYF
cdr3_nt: TGTGCCAGCAGTTTAGAAAGGGAGGCTGCCTACGAGCAGTACTTC

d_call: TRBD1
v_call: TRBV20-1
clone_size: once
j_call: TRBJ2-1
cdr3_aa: CSARDPGTGRAEQFF
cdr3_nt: TGCAGTGCTAGAGATCCCGGGACAGGGAGGGCTGAGCAGTTCTTC

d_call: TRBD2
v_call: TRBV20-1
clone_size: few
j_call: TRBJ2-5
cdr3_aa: CSARGLAGRPGTQYF
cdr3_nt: TGCAGTGCTAGGGGACTAGCGGGAAGGCCGGGGACCCAGTACTTC

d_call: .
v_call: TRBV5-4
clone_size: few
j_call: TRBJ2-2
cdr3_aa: CASSSARDRQTGELFF
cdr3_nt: TGTGCCAGCAGCTCGGCGAGAGACAGACAGACCGGGGAGCTGTTTTTT